Following are 20 T cell receptor beta chains from one sample sequenced in a study of read filtering for tumor transcriptome and immune sequencing. Molecular barcoded adaptors covering alpha/delta and beta/gamma chains were used on roughly 370 ng RNA. TCRdb processed the reads anew with MiXCR; each CDR3 protein has one entry. The table records around 41,000 distinct CDR3 sequences, 14% of them present only once. Material for sequencing was a population of CD138-negative cells sorted from bone marrow. Source of these receptors: a donor aged 40 or over with multiple myeloma.

This clonotype was recorded many times. The rearrangement joins TRBV12-3 or TRBV12-4 to TRBJ2-5; TRBD2 is a possible D gene (7 bases). CDR3 length equals 14 residues. The V and J ends lost 6 bases and 6 bases respectively, with 17 bases between them. CDR3 coding DNA: TGTGCCAGCAGCCTCCGGGGGGCCGTGCAGACCCAGTACTTC. As protein: CASSLRGAVQTQYF.

This clonotype has a count of ten or more. V usage is TRBV15 and J usage is TRBJ2-1, with TRBD2 matching 7 bases. CDR1 and CDR2 (germline): LNHNV, YYDKDF (reference sequence). V lost 1 base to trimming and J lost 5 bases; unmatched junction nucleotides: 2. This CDR3 is 14 amino acids long. CDR3 loop: CATSRAGGNNEQFF. As DNA, the CDR3 is TGTGCCACCAGCAGAGCGGGGGGTAACAATGAGCAGTTCTTC. Filled out from reference TRBV15 and TRBJ2-1, the complete variable domain reads DAMVIQNPRYQVTQFGKPVTLSCSQTLNHNVMYWYQQKSSQAPKLLFHYYDKDFNNEADTPDNFQSRRPNTSFCFLDIRSPGLGDTAMYLCATSRAGGNNEQFFGPGTRLTVL.

The sample holds many counts of this clonotype. V gene TRBV6-5 combines with J gene TRBJ1-3; 9 positions agree with TRBD1. The CDR3 totals 14 residues. The germline V gene has CDR1 MNHEY and CDR2 SVGAGI. Germline trimming cut 4 bases from V and 7 bases from J; bases unmatched to any gene: 5. The CDR3 here is CASSLGQGSNTIYF. CDR3 sequence (DNA): TGTGCCAGCAGTTTGGGACAGGGTTCGAACACCATATATTTT.

Worth noting for this clonotype: No conserved phenylalanine or tryptophan ends this CDR3, so it is likely a read error. This chain joins TRBV7-2 and TRBJ2-7, with 10 bases fitting TRBD2. Trimming took 1 base from V and 6 from J; bases not matched to a gene: 3. Germline V gives CDR1 SGHTA, CDR2 FQGNSA. The CDR3 is 14 residues long. CDR3 region: CASSLDIAGGEQYL. CDR3 sequence (DNA): TGTGCCAGCAGCTTAGACATAGCGGGGGGCGAGCAGTACCTC.

This clonotype was seen at least ten times. The chain recombines TRBV19 with TRBJ1-5; 8 bases are shared with TRBD1. Germline assignment: CDR1 LNHDA and CDR2 SQIVND (reference sequence). The CDR3 runs 17 residues. Trimming took 2 bases from V and 6 from J; bases not matched to a gene: 12. The CDR3 nucleotides are TGTGCCAGTAGTATACGTGGGACAGGAATTGCAAGTCAGCCCCAGCATTTT. Protein: CASSIRGTGIASQPQHF. Supplemented by reference TRBV19 and TRBJ1-5, the full variable domain reads DGGITQSPKYLFRKEGQNVTLSCEQNLNHDAMYWYRQDPGQGLRLIYYSQIVNDFQKGDIAEGYSVSREKKESFPLTVTSAQKNPTAFYLCASSIRGTGIASQPQHFGDGTRLSIL.

This clonotype occurred many times. The rearrangement links TRBV2 to TRBJ1-5, with D possibly matching TRBD1 (6 bases). Trimming left V 8 bases short and J 4 bases short, with 12 bases between. The germline CDR1 and CDR2 sequences are SNHLY and FYNNEI. This CDR3 is built from 13 residues. CDR3 protein: CASRRDINQPQHF. CDR3 nucleotide sequence: TGTGCCAGCCGCCGGGACATTAATCAGCCCCAGCATTTT.

This clonotype was counted at least ten times. This chain joins TRBV5-1 and TRBJ2-3; D is tentatively TRBD1 or TRBD2 (5 bases each). The CDR3 contains 14 residues. V was pared by 0 bases and J by 5 bases, with 10 bases between. Germline V gives CDR1 SGHRS, CDR2 YFSETQ. CDR3 bases: TGCGCCAGCAGCTTGGAACCAGGGAGAGATACGCAGTATTTT. Translation: CASSLEPGRDTQYF.

This clonotype was counted at least ten times. Written as DNA, the CDR3 is TGTGCCAGCAGCTCGGAGGGAAACACCATATATTTT. This codes for CASSSEGNTIYF. V and J are TRBV3-1 and TRBJ1-3; no firm D call. Looked up from germline, CDR1 is LGHDT and CDR2 is YNNKEL (reference sequence). The length of the CDR3 is 12 residues. V was trimmed by 5 bases and J by 4 bases, leaving 6 bases between them.

This clonotype has a handful of counts. Because the CDR3's place on the DNA is in doubt, the DNA is left out and the CDR3 is given as listed by TCRdb. The chain carries TRBV6-1 and TRBJ1-4; TRBD1 is the table's D call, not checked against the DNA. The CDR3 contains 17 residues when both ends are counted. Germline V gene sequence: CDR1 MNHNS, CDR2 SASEGT. The CDR3 is CASSEVAGGSYDEKRFF.

This clonotype came up many times. This sequence joins TRBV4-1 and TRBJ2-2; perhaps TRBD1 as D (5 bases). V gave up 1 base and J gave up 6 bases, with 12 bases separating them. Germline values: CDR1 MGHRA, CDR2 YSYEKL. The CDR3 sequence is 15 residues long. This CDR3 reads CASSQGQGFAGELFF. In DNA form, the CDR3 reads TGCGCCAGCAGCCAAGGTCAGGGATTTGCCGGGGAGCTGTTTTTT.

This clonotype has at least ten counts. The V call is TRBV7-2, the J call TRBJ2-2; TRBD2 agrees at 11 bases. Germline CDR1 is SGHTA and CDR2 is FQGNSA. The CDR3 is 16 residues long. V shed 6 bases, J shed 9 bases, and the junction held 12 bases outside the gene matches. The CDR3 DNA reads as TGTGCCAGCAGTCGGTTCGTAGCGGGGGGGCCCCGGGAGCTGTTTTTT. Protein sequence: CASSRFVAGGPRELFF. Drawing the rest from reference TRBV7-2 and TRBJ2-2, the complete variable domain is GAGVSQSPSNKVTEKGKDVELRCDPISGHTALYWYRQSLGQGLEFLIYFQGNSAPDKSGLPSDRFSAERTGGSVSTLTIQRTQQEDSAVYLCASSRFVAGGPRELFFGEGSRLTVL.

This clonotype was recorded at least ten times. At one boundary the junction diverges from the germline segment, which might be a read error. The chain employs TRBV7-9 and TRBJ2-3, with TRBD1 matching 8 bases. This CDR3 has 15 residues. Per the germline V gene, CDR1 is SEHNR and CDR2 is FQNEAQ (reference sequence). The CDR3 DNA reads as TGTGCCTGCAGCTTAGTACGGACAGGGCCAGATACGCAGTATTTT. Its protein is CACSLVRTGPDTQYF.

This clonotype was detected ten times or more. The rearrangement joins TRBV7-2 to TRBJ1-3; TRBD1 matches at 9 bases. The CDR3 runs 16 residues. Germline trimming cut 4 bases from V and 4 bases from J; bases unmatched to any gene: 8. The germline V gene has CDR1 SGHTA and CDR2 FQGNSA. DNA of the CDR3: TGTGCCAGCAGCTCCGGACAGGGGAGTTGGGGAAACACCATATATTTT. The encoded protein is CASSSGQGSWGNTIYF.

This clonotype was detected ten times or more. The gene calls are TRBV2 and TRBJ1-2; D uncertain. This CDR3 spans 14 amino acids. Germline V CDR1 and CDR2: SNHLY, FYNNEI. V shed 1 base and J shed 0 bases, with 6 bases lying between them. This CDR3 is CASSEERANYGYTF. The CDR3 DNA reads TGTGCCAGCAGTGAAGAGAGAGCTAACTATGGCTACACCTTC.

This clonotype showed up many times. This chain links TRBV28 with TRBJ1-1; D is unclear. The germline CDR1 and CDR2 sequences are MDHEN and SYDVKM. The V gene lost 3 bases and the J gene lost 6 bases, with 8 bases spanning the gap. The CDR3 loop spans 12 amino acids. The CDR3 sequence is CASSFISAEAFF. CDR3 nucleotide sequence: TGTGCCAGCAGTTTTATCTCCGCTGAAGCTTTCTTT.

This clonotype occurred many times. The J gene is TRBJ1-5, the V gene TRBV28; tentative D call: TRBD1 (5 bases). Germline V gives CDR1 MDHEN, CDR2 SYDVKM. The CDR3 covers 13 residues. V was trimmed by 7 bases and J by 3 bases, leaving 10 bases between them. The CDR3 DNA sequence: TGTGCCAGCACGGACACCAACAATCAGCCCCAGCATTTT. It is translated as CASTDTNNQPQHF.

This clonotype came up many times. V and J are TRBV7-3 and TRBJ1-1; D not certain. This CDR3 has 14 residues. Trimming removed 1 base at V and 1 base at J, with 7 bases between. Per the germline V gene, CDR1 is SGHTA and CDR2 is FQGTGA. The CDR3 DNA follows: TGTGCCAGCAGCTTAATGCCCGGGAACACTGAAGCTTTCTTT. The encoded protein is CASSLMPGNTEAFF.

With respect to this clonotype: A much larger clone sits a single nucleotide away, making a read error possible. This CDR3 is missing its conserved last phenylalanine or tryptophan, likely due to a read error. The rearrangement joins TRBV4-1 to TRBJ1-1, with D perhaps TRBD1 (5 bases). The CDR3 spans 13 residues. The germline gives CDR1 MGHRA, CDR2 YSYEKL. V lost 3 bases and J lost 6, with 11 bases in between. The CDR3 here is CASSQGREAEAFS. Here the CDR3 DNA reads TGCGCCAGCAGCCAGGGGCGCGAGGCTGAAGCTTTCTCT.

The chain has TRBV6-1 and TRBJ2-7; maybe TRBD1 (7 bases). CDR3 size: 14 residues. Germline loops: CDR1 MNHNS, CDR2 SASEGT. Trimming removed 6 bases from V and 1 base from J, with 13 bases in between. The CDR3 protein is CASSSQGGSYEQYF. CDR3 nucleotides: TGTGCCAGCAGCAGTCAGGGGGGATCCTACGAGCAGTACTTC.

This clonotype was counted at least ten times. A much larger clonotype is one base distant, so this may be a read error. The chain links TRBV2 to TRBJ1-4; D ambiguous. The CDR3 covers 16 residues. Germline assignment: CDR1 SNHLY and CDR2 FYNNEI. This chain's CDR3 is CASSEDMVTYNEKLSF. Written as DNA, the CDR3 is TGTGCCAGCAGTGAAGATATGGTCACCTACAATGAAAAACTGTCTTTT.